A single T cell receptor (beta chain) is shown here with its context. This clonotype was detected only a few times. The antigen it recognizes is unknown. No much larger clone is present one base from it, and per-base qualities are unavailable. Per the publication, the treatment or condition label means: live attenuated yellow fever vaccine strain. A standard Ficoll-Paque protocol was used to isolate PBMCs from peripheral blood. CD4 and CD8 T-cell fractions were isolated with Dynabeads CD4 and CD8 positive selection kits. TriZol was used to extract RNA from bulk PBMCs, from CD4 and CD8 fractions, and from dextramer-positive and dextramer-negative fractions. This record belongs to a study of T cells after yellow fever vaccination (dated by TCRdb to about 2019). Broadly, across the study: The SMART-Seq v4 Ultra Low Input RNA kit was used to prepare libraries from fractions with low cell numbers. To track T-cell clones before and after primary and booster YFV17D yellow fever vaccination, bulk TCR alpha and beta repertoires were sequenced longitudinally. Two healthy male donors made up the cohort, one aged 18 to 29 years and the other aged 30 to 40 years. Blood was collected at multiple timepoints before and after primary and secondary immunization, and bulk PBMC replicates and cell subsets were isolated. Here is what the overall study found, with its caveats: After the booster, most clones that had expanded after primary vaccination were detected again (around 97% of CD4 and around nine tenths of CD8), suggesting broad maintenance of memory. Computational filtering was required because FACS-sorted repertoires could contain abundant contaminating clonotypes from the bulk population. Compared with the primary T-cell response, the secondary T-cell response was faster but weaker, reaching its peak on day 5 rather than on day 15. Only a couple of donors were included in the study, so the extent to which the findings can be generalized is limited. A small fraction of clonotypes appeared in both the CD4 and CD8 compartments, likely as a result of convergent recombination.

In the germline V gene (reference sequence), CDR1 corresponds to DFQATT and CDR2 to SNEGSKA. V loses 4 bases at its end and J loses 4 bases; junction bases beyond the gene matches: 4. Counted from cysteine to phenylalanine, this CDR3 has 13 amino acids. Of the read, only the CDR3 DNA is kept; its 39 bases are in frame from base 1. TCR cDNA was made using 5'RACE template switching, a step that added a universal primer site and unique molecular identifiers. cDNA synthesis was primed from both the TCR alpha and TCR beta constant segments. Two PCR steps were used to amplify libraries, with sample barcodes and sequencing adapters being added in the second step. Sequencing of the libraries was done on either Illumina HiSeq 2500 (2x100 bp) or NovaSeq (2x150 bp). The original methods were these. Demultiplexing of reads and collapsing into UMI consensus sequences were performed with MIGEC, and V(D)J alignment was carried out with MiXCR. Clonotypes responding to the vaccine were identified with edgeR on replicate PBMC samples, with the criteria of FDR below 0.01 and a log2 fold change above 5 up to day 15. CD4 or CD8 identity was assigned to each bulk clonotype according to whether the clonotype was present at higher abundance in the sequenced CD4 repertoire or the sequenced CD8 repertoire. TCRdb applied fastp at Q25 and MiXCR to the public reads, then kept only in-frame beta chains. Rows merge per CDR3 protein into single entries with the most common DNA and genes. TCRdb's processing, not the authors' own work, is the source of the V and J calls. The sample contains 200,000 to 300,000 distinct CDR3 sequences, over 6.5% of them found a single time. Jointly, the top ten make up approximately 0.99% of the sample.

This sequence originates from a man aged 30 to 39 who received the YFV17D yellow fever vaccine. This sample comprised CD4+ T cells sorted from PBMCs, obtained on the day of the yellow fever booster vaccination. This sequence uses TRBV20-1 and TRBJ2-3, with 8 junctional bases fitting TRBD1. The DNA reads as follows: TGCAGTGCTATACAACAGGGGGCAGATACGCAGTATTTT. Protein translation: CSAIQQGADTQYF.